The 24 T cell receptor beta chains reported below all come from one sample, sequenced in a study of shared clonotypes between healthy human individuals. TCRdb's table, derived via immunoSEQ multiplex PCR, lists solely in-frame clones and lacks some. The sample records about 1.5 million clones, roughly 96% being singletons. The specimen was naive CD4+ T cells sorted from blood. Subset: CD45RA+ positively selected. Receptors originate from a man aged 25-40 years in good health.

This chain connects TRBV7-2 to TRBJ1-4; 7 nucleotides line up with TRBD1. CDR1 and CDR2 from the germline V gene are SGHTA and FQGNSA. The CDR3 runs 14 residues. The V segment lost 5 bases and the J segment 6 bases; nucleotides outside the gene matches: 6. CDR3 residues: CASSGQAADEKLFF. CDR3 DNA: TGTGCCAGCAGCGGACAGGCGGCGGATGAAAAACTGTTTTTT.

This clone came up a few times. The chain couples TRBV5-1 to TRBJ2-2; D ambiguous. Trimming took off 0 bases at V and 5 bases at J, with 14 bases between the two ends. The CDR3 contains 16 residues. From germline, CDR1 is SGHRS and CDR2 YFSETQ. DNA for the CDR3: TGCGCCAGCAGCTTGGCCGACTTTGGCCATACCGGGGAGCTGTTTTTT. The encoded protein is CASSLADFGHTGELFF.

V usage is TRBV15 and J usage is TRBJ1-3; D unresolved. The germline V gene has CDR1 LNHNV and CDR2 YYDKDF (reference sequence). This CDR3 has 14 residues. Trimming removed 5 bases from V and 0 bases from J, with 8 bases in between. The CDR3 coding sequence is TGTGCCACCAGCCGGGGATACTCTGGAAACACCATATATTTT. Translation: CATSRGYSGNTIYF. The entire variable domain, with the rest obtained from reference TRBV15 and TRBJ1-3, is as follows: DAMVIQNPRYQVTQFGKPVTLSCSQTLNHNVMYWYQQKSSQAPKLLFHYYDKDFNNEADTPDNFQSRRPNTSFCFLDIRSPGLGDTAMYLCATSRGYSGNTIYFGEGSWLTVV.

About this clone itself: Mismatch with germline at one junction end may stem from a read error. The chain recombines TRBV10-1 with TRBJ2-1; D is ambiguous. The CDR3 has 13 amino acids. Germline CDR1 WNHNN, CDR2 SYGVQD (reference sequence). The CDR3 reads CASGESSYNEQFF. The CDR3 DNA is TGCGCCAGCGGTGAGAGCTCCTACAATGAGCAGTTCTTC.

V usage is TRBV27 and J usage is TRBJ2-2, with D tentatively TRBD2 (6 bases). CDR1 and CDR2 from the germline V gene are MNHEY and SMNVEV (reference sequence). The CDR3 spans 16 residues. V gave up 6 bases and J gave up 2 bases, with 16 bases separating them. The CDR3 DNA reads TGTGCCAGCAGAGGGGCGGGGCAGCAAAACACCGGGGAGCTGTTTTTT. Its protein product is CASRGAGQQNTGELFF.

The chain uses TRBV18 and TRBJ2-5; D is possibly TRBD1 (5 bases). Germline values: CDR1 KGHSH, CDR2 LQKENI. Trimming removed 3 bases from V and 1 base from J, with 12 bases in between. CDR3 length: 15 amino acids. The DNA for the CDR3 is TGTGCCAGCTCACCTCTCAGGACACCCCAAGAGACCCAGTACTTC. This gives the protein CASSPLRTPQETQYF.

The gene calls are TRBV11-3 and TRBJ2-2, with 8 nucleotides matching TRBD1. The CDR3 totals 15 residues. V was pared by 5 bases and J by 2 bases, with 4 bases of the junction left unmatched. CDR1 is SGHNT and CDR2 is YENEEA in the germline V gene. The CDR3 DNA is TGTGCCAGCAGCCGCGACAGGGGAAACACCGGGGAGCTGTTTTTT. Its protein is CASSRDRGNTGELFF.

Concerning this clone: This sample includes further DNA sequences coding for the same CDR3. V gene TRBV5-5 combines with J gene TRBJ1-1; no reliable D call. V was trimmed by 0 bases and J by 2 bases, leaving 5 bases between them. The CDR3 has 13 amino acids. CDR1 and CDR2 (germline): SGHKS, YYEKEE (reference sequence). The CDR3 DNA reads TGTGCCAGCAGCTTGGGCCCAAACACTGAAGCTTTCTTT. Its translation is CASSLGPNTEAFF. The full variable domain, in which reference TRBV5-5 and TRBJ1-1 provide the parts outside the CDR3, is DAGVTQSPTHLIKTRGQQVTLRCSPISGHKSVSWYQQVLGQGPQFIFQYYEKEERGRGNFPDRFSARQFPNYSSELNVNALLLGDSALYLCASSLGPNTEAFFGQGTRLTVV.

The chain carries TRBV25-1 and TRBJ2-2, with 11 nucleotides matching TRBD1. Losses at the gene ends were 7 bases for V and 4 bases for J; bases not matched to a gene: 2. This CDR3 has 14 residues. Germline-derived CDR1 and CDR2 are MGHDK and SYGVNS. DNA for the CDR3: TGTGCCAGCACCGGGACAGGGGGCACCGGGGAGCTGTTTTTT. It is translated as CASTGTGGTGELFF. Complete variable domain (other parts from reference TRBV25-1 and TRBJ2-2): EADIYQTPRYLVIGTGKKITLECSQTMGHDKMYWYQQDPGMELHLIHYSYGVNSTEKGDLSSESTVSRIRTEHFPLTLESARPSHTSQYLCASTGTGGTGELFFGEGSRLTVL.

For this clone: This same CDR3 is encoded by further DNA sequences in the sample. The rearrangement joins TRBV5-1 to TRBJ2-7; TRBD1 is a possible D gene (5 bases). The CDR3 has 14 residues. V dropped 0 bases and J dropped 1 base, with 8 bases sitting between them. Germline V lookup: CDR1 SGHRS, CDR2 YFSETQ. The CDR3 spells CASSLVGQSYEQYF. The CDR3 DNA reads as TGCGCCAGCAGCTTGGTGGGGCAGTCCTACGAGCAGTACTTC.

The chain employs TRBV10-2 and TRBJ1-1; D is possibly TRBD1 (6 bases). This CDR3 contains 14 residues. The ends were cut back, 8 bases at V and 4 bases at J, with 17 bases in the middle. Germline CDR1 reads WSHSY; CDR2 reads SAAADI. As DNA, the CDR3 is TGCGCCAGCCTACGTGGGGGCGATGCCACTGAAGCTTTCTTT. Its translation is CASLRGGDATEAFF.

This clone was observed a single time. This chain uses TRBV11-1 with TRBJ2-7; no clear D gene. V was pared by 4 bases and J by 4 bases, with 14 bases between. CDR1 and CDR2 (germline): SGHAT, FQDESV (reference sequence). CDR3 length: 14 residues. The CDR3 DNA is TGTGCCAGCAGCTCCTTGGGTAGCTGGTACGAGCAGTACTTC. Its protein is CASSSLGSWYEQYF.

This clone was seen only once. The chain couples TRBV4-3 to TRBJ2-3; 7 bases are shared with TRBD2. The CDR3 totals 15 residues. Germline CDR1 LGHNA, CDR2 YSLEER. The V gene end was trimmed by 4 bases and the J gene end by 2 bases; junction bases not matched to a gene: 6. CDR3 nucleotides: TGCGCCAGCAGCCCCCAGCGGGGTATCACAGATACGCAGTATTTT. It encodes CASSPQRGITDTQYF.

The rearrangement uses TRBV5-1 and TRBJ2-5, with 9 bases identical to TRBD1. Germline V gene data show CDR1 as SGHRS and CDR2 as YFSETQ. The CDR3 is 15 residues long. V dropped 4 bases and J dropped 2; count of bases not matched to a gene: 6. Here the CDR3 DNA reads TGCGCCAGCAGCGTGGACAGGGGACCACAAGAGACCCAGTACTTC. Translation: CASSVDRGPQETQYF.

This chain connects TRBV29-1 to TRBJ2-1; D may be TRBD1 (7 bases). This CDR3 has 14 residues. Trimming left V 3 bases short and J 3 bases short, with 12 bases between. Per germline, CDR1 SQVTM and CDR2 ANQGSEA. This CDR3 reads CSVEFQGGYNEQFF. CDR3 bases: TGCAGCGTTGAGTTTCAGGGGGGCTACAATGAGCAGTTCTTC.

The J gene is TRBJ2-5, the V gene TRBV9; D gene unclear. This CDR3 spans 15 amino acids. V gave up 0 bases and J gave up 2 bases, with 11 bases separating them. Germline V gives CDR1 SGDLS, CDR2 YYNGEE. For the CDR3, the DNA is TGTGCCAGCAGCGTAGCTTTCAGAGATCAAGAGACCCAGTACTTC. Translated: CASSVAFRDQETQYF.

Details on this clone: Additional DNA sequences in this sample encode the identical CDR3. This chain connects TRBV7-9 to TRBJ2-7; 7 nucleotides match TRBD2. J was trimmed by 3 bases and V by 2 bases; bases with no gene match: 1. CDR3 length: 13 amino acids. CDR1 is SEHNR and CDR2 is FQNEAQ in the germline V gene (reference sequence). Here the CDR3 DNA reads TGTGCCAGCAGCTTACTAGCGGACTACGAGCAGTACTTC. Protein: CASSLLADYEQYF.

CDR3 bases: TGTGCCAGCAGCTTGGTCCTCCGGGACAGGGGGGGGTATGGCTACACCTTC. This sequence encodes CASSLVLRDRGGYGYTF. The V and J genes are TRBV27 and TRBJ1-2; 11 nucleotides match TRBD1. The trim removed 6 bases at V and 5 bases at J, leaving 14 bases unmatched. CDR1 and CDR2 from the germline V gene are MNHEY and SMNVEV (reference sequence). CDR3 length: 17 residues.

The CDR3 spells CASSLGGRARNEQFF. The CDR3 DNA reads as TGTGCCAGCAGCTTGGGCGGGAGGGCCCGCAATGAGCAGTTCTTC. The J gene is TRBJ2-1, the V gene TRBV5-4; 9 bases align to TRBD2. CDR1 and CDR2 from the germline V gene are SGHNT and YYREEE (reference sequence). CDR3 length equals 15 residues. Trimming removed 0 bases from V and 6 bases from J; junction bases left unmatched: 4.

V gene TRBV5-4 combines with J gene TRBJ1-1; D may be TRBD1 (5 bases). The V end was cut by 6 bases, the J end by 1 base, with 10 bases between. The CDR3 length is 13 residues. The germline gives CDR1 SGHNT, CDR2 YYREEE (reference sequence). In DNA form, the CDR3 reads TGTGCCAGCACTAGGGGTTCGAACACTGAAGCTTTCTTT. Translated: CASTRGSNTEAFF.

The rearrangement links TRBV7-8 to TRBJ2-1; 9 positions agree with TRBD2. The CDR3 is 15 amino acids. V lost 5 bases and J lost 15; bases outside the gene matches: 17. Germline CDR1 reads SGHVS; CDR2 reads FQNEAQ. CDR3 region: CASSQSGRKLGGAFF. The CDR3 nucleotides read TGTGCCAGCAGCCAAAGCGGGAGGAAACTAGGAGGCGCGTTCTTC.

The CDR3 nucleotides are TGTGCCAGCAGCGCCGCAGGGTTTGAAAACATTCAGTACTTC. Its protein product is CASSAAGFENIQYF. The chain employs TRBV7-9 and TRBJ2-4; D may be TRBD1 (5 bases). The V gene's germline CDR1 is SEHNR and CDR2 FQNEAQ (reference sequence). The germline V and J ends were trimmed by 5 bases and 5 bases, with 13 bases remaining between them. The CDR3 consists of 14 residues. Using reference TRBV7-9 and TRBJ2-4 for the parts outside the CDR3, the full variable domain is DTGVSQNPRHKITKRGQNVTFRCDPISEHNRLYWYRQTLGQGPEFLTYFQNEAQLEKSRLLSDRFSAERPKGSFSTLEIQRTEQGDSAMYLCASSAAGFENIQYFGAGTRLSVL.

V is TRBV5-5 and J is TRBJ1-2; tentative D call: TRBD1 (5 bases). V was clipped by 0 bases and J by 8 bases, with 20 bases between them. CDR3 length: 16 amino acids. Germline assignment: CDR1 SGHKS and CDR2 YYEKEE (reference sequence). The CDR3 here is CASSLAAGHTVGGYTF. The CDR3 DNA follows: TGTGCCAGCAGCTTGGCCGCAGGGCATACTGTAGGGGGCTACACCTTC.

This clone has more than one count but fewer than ten. V and J are TRBV27 and TRBJ2-6; D gene ambiguous. V lost 5 bases to trimming and J lost 4 bases, with 12 bases between them. In germline, CDR1 is MNHEY, CDR2 SMNVEV (reference sequence). The CDR3 spans 15 residues. The CDR3 is CASSRQPAGANVLTF. CDR3 nucleotide sequence: TGTGCCAGCAGTCGTCAGCCGGCCGGGGCCAACGTCCTGACTTTC.